This T cell receptor (beta chain) was obtained from a study of cytomegalovirus exposure and HLA in healthy donors. The study ran its PCR with 60 Vbeta and 13 Jbeta primers. The repertoire was sequenced with immunoSEQ multiplex PCR; TCRdb's copy has only in-frame clones and lacks some. This sample has approximately 160,000 clones, with about two thirds found just once. The study, taken as a whole, reports: Later analysis associated a missense DCLRE1C variant with TCR beta V- and J-gene trimming. The study carried out a later analysis of TCR beta sequences. It associated around 17,000 of them with specific HLA alleles at a false discovery rate of 0.05. Common viral pathogens were later found to be apparently linked to several of the most significant clusters.

On this clone: The antigen is not known.

This TCR was recovered from a woman between 18 and 29 years old in good health and CMV-seropositive. The sample consisted of PBMCs.

CDR3 coding DNA: TGTGCCATCAGTGAAGAGGCGTTGGCAGAAGAGACCCAGTACTTC. Its protein is CAISEEALAEETQYF. This chain uses TRBV10-3 with TRBJ2-5; D not resolved. The CDR3 is made up of 15 amino acids. Germline V lookup: CDR1 ENHRY, CDR2 SYGVKD. Trimming removed 3 bases from V and 3 bases from J, with 14 bases in between.